This T cell receptor (beta chain) was obtained from a study of T cells in tuberculosis. In the study overall: IGRA-negative adolescents, IGRA-positive adolescents with latent tuberculosis and adults with active tuberculosis formed this South African cohort. Notes on the study in general: GMM-specific TCRs were nearer to active tuberculosis alpha repertoires, suggesting expansion. Shorter CDR3-alpha in active tuberculosis partly drove smaller distances.

V lost 1 base, J lost 0 bases, and 6 bases lay in between. The CDR3 has 14 residues. CDR1 and CDR2 (germline): SEHNR, FQNEAQ (reference sequence). As to this clone: Antigen: not known.

Assay: immunoSEQ multiplex PCR; the TCRdb copy retains only in-frame clones and omits some. The repertoire holds about 30,000 clones, with 90% as singletons. The V and J genes are TRBV7-9 and TRBJ1-1; unclear D gene. Sequenced input: PBMCs. This clonotype was obtained from a donor aged 10-29 years with latent tuberculosis or without tuberculosis infection. CDR3 sequence (DNA): TGTGCCAGCAGCTTAGGGCAGATGAACACTGAAGCTTTCTTT. Translated: CASSLGQMNTEAFF.